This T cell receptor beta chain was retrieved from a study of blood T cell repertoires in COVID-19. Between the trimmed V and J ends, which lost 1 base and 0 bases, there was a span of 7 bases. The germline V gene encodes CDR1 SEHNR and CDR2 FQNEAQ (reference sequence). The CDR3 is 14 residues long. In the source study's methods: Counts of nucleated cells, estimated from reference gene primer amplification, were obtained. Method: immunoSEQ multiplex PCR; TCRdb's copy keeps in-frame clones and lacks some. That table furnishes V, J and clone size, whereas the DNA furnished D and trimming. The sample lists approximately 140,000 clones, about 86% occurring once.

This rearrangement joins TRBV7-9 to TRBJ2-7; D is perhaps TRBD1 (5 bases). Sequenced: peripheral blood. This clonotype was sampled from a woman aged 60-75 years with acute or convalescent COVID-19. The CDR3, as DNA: TGTGCCAGCAGCTTAGTCGACAGCTCCTACGAGCAGTACTTC. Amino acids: CASSLVDSSYEQYF.